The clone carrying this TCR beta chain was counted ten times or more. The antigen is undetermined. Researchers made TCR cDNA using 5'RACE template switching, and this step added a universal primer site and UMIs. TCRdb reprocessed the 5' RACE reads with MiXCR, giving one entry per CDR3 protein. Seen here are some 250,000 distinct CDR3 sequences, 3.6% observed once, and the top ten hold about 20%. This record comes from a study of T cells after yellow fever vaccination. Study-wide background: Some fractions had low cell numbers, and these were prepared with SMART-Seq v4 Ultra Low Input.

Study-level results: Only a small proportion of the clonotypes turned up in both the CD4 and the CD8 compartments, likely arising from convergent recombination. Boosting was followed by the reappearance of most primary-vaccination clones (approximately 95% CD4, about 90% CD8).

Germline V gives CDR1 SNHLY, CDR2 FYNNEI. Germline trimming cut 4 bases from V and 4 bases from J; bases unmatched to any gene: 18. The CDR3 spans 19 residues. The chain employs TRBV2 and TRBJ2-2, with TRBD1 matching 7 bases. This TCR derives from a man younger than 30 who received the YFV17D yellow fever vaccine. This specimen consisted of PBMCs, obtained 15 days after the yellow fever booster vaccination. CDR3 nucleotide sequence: TGTGCCAGCAGTGTTCGAAATGCCAGGGGGACGCGGGCCACCGGGGAGCTGTTTTTT. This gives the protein CASSVRNARGTRATGELFF.